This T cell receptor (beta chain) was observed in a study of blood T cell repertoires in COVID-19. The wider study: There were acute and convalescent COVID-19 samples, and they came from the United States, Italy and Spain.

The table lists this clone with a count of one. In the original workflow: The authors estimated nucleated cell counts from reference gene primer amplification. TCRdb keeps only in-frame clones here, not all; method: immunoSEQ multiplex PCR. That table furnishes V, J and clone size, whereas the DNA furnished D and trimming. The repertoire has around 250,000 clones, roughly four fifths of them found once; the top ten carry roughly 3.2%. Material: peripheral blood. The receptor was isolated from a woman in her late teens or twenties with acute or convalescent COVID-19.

The CDR3 here is CASRTSSYEQYF. In DNA, the CDR3 is TGTGCCAGCAGGACTAGCTCCTACGAGCAGTACTTC. J is TRBJ2-7 and V is TRBV27; tentative D call: TRBD2 (6 bases). CDR3 size: 12 residues. CDR1 is MNHEY and CDR2 is SMNVEV in the germline V gene (reference sequence). Trimming left V 6 bases short and J 0 bases short, with 6 bases between.